The clone carrying this T cell receptor beta chain was detected a few times. Its specificity is not known. Per the original data handling: It was from CDR3 differences across clinicopathological groups that a distant-metastasis classifier for papillary thyroid cancer was built. TCRdb re-called the PCR reads with MiXCR. Clone size and V and J calls follow TCRdb, not the original study. The sample includes some 29,000 clones, around 3.9% of them seen just once. Germline trimming cut 6 bases from V and 4 bases from J; bases unmatched to any gene: 6. The CDR3 has 15 amino acids. Germline V lookup: CDR1 MNHNS, CDR2 SASEGT. No patient had received any treatment before thyroid surgery. This record comes from a study of metastatic and nonmetastatic thyroid tumors. In the study overall: Blood and tumor or nodule tissue repertoires from malignant and benign thyroid patients were compared.

Findings and caveats of the study: Malignant tumors reportedly showed significantly higher TCR beta diversity than benign nodules in both blood and tumor.

The rearrangement uses TRBV6-1 and TRBJ2-1, with 10 bases identical to TRBD2. This clonotype was obtained from a male donor with papillary thyroid cancer or a benign thyroid nodule (not recorded which). Some clones in this sample may be carry-over from other donors' samples. What was sequenced was blood. The CDR3: CASSSGTSVYNEQFF. The CDR3 DNA reads as TGTGCCAGCAGCTCCGGGACTAGCGTTTACAATGAGCAGTTCTTC.